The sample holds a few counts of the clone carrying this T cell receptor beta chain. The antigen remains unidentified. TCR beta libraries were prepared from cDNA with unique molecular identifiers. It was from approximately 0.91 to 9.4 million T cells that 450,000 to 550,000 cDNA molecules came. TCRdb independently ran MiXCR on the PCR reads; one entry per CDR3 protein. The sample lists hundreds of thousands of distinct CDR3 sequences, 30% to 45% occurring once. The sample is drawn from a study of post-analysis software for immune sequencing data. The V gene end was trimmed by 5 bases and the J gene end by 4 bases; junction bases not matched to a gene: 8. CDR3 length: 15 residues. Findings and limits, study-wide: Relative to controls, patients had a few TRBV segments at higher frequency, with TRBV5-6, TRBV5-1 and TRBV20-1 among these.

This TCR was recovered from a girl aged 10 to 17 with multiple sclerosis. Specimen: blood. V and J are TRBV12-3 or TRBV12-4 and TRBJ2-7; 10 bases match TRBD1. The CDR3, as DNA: TGTGCCAGCAGTCCCCTCGGGACAGGGGTTTACGAGCAGTACTTC. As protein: CASSPLGTGVYEQYF.